Shown below are 32 T cell receptor beta chains from a single sample sequenced in a study of T cell changes during pregnancy in multiple sclerosis (dated by TCRdb to about 2019). Library method: the immunoSEQ multiplex PCR assay. Not all clones reach the TCRdb copy of this immuneACCESS table, which keeps in-frame sequences only. Checked studies attribute under half of the gap to unresolved V genes and leave the rest unexplained. This sample holds around 130,000 clones; 96% were observed only once. The top ten constitute 0.44% of the sample. Specimen: peripheral blood, collected after pregnancy. The receptors here all came from a female donor with multiple sclerosis, enrolled in a pregnancy study.

This clone was observed a single time. The rearrangement uses TRBV21-1 and TRBJ2-1; the table's TRBD2 call for D was not verified on the DNA. TRBV21-1 is reported as a pseudogene. The length of the CDR3 is 17 residues. The CDR3 bases are TGTGCCAGCAGCAAAGACGGAGGGGAAGGCTCCTACAATGAGCAGTTCTTC. It translates to CASSKDGGEGSYNEQFF.

The chain recombines TRBV6-6 with TRBJ1-5; 7 nucleotides agree with TRBD1. The CDR3 spans 15 residues. The V segment lost 5 bases and the J segment 7 bases; nucleotides outside the gene matches: 11. CDR1 is MNHNY and CDR2 is SVGAGI in the germline V gene (reference sequence). This chain's CDR3 is CASSDRTGRRQPQHF. CDR3 in DNA: TGTGCCAGCAGTGACCGGACAGGACGACGGCAGCCCCAGCATTTT.

This chain connects TRBV13 to TRBJ2-7; TRBD1 might be the D (7 bases). In germline, CDR1 is PRHDT, CDR2 FYEKMQ (reference sequence). V lost 4 bases and J 1 base, leaving 11 bases between the germline ends. The CDR3 spans 14 residues. CDR3 in DNA: TGTGCCAGCAGCTCGCGGGACAGTTCCTACGAGCAGTACTTC. Its translation is CASSSRDSSYEQYF.

The chain has TRBV7-2 and TRBJ2-7, with 13 bases aligning to TRBD2. Germline CDR1 is SGHTA and CDR2 is FQGNSA. The CDR3 totals 15 residues. V shed 3 bases, J shed 4 bases, and the junction held 3 bases outside the gene matches. The CDR3 DNA is TGTGCCAGCAGCTTGGGGGGACTAGCGGGATACGAGCAGTACTTC. Translated: CASSLGGLAGYEQYF. Filled out from reference TRBV7-2 and TRBJ2-7, the complete variable domain reads GAGVSQSPSNKVTEKGKDVELRCDPISGHTALYWYRQSLGQGLEFLIYFQGNSAPDKSGLPSDRFSAERTGGSVSTLTIQRTQQEDSAVYLCASSLGGLAGYEQYFGPGTRLTVT.

This sequence joins TRBV11-3 and TRBJ2-2; tentatively, D is TRBD2 (5 bases). CDR1 is SGHNT and CDR2 is YENEEA in the germline V gene. The CDR3 is 13 amino acids. The V and J ends lost 5 bases and 7 bases respectively, with 11 bases between them. The CDR3 sequence is CASSRPGVGELFF. The CDR3 nucleotides are TGTGCCAGCAGCCGACCCGGGGTCGGGGAGCTGTTTTTT.

The rearrangement uses TRBV7-9 and TRBJ2-2, with D maybe TRBD1 (6 bases). Trimming removed 5 bases from V and 6 bases from J, with 13 bases in between. CDR1 and CDR2 from the germline V gene are SEHNR and FQNEAQ (reference sequence). The CDR3 covers 14 residues. CDR3 sequence reads: CASSHRVVAGELFF. CDR3 coding DNA: TGTGCCAGCAGCCACAGGGTTGTCGCCGGGGAGCTGTTTTTT.

This clone came up once. CDR3 protein: CASSLWSVDRRLFF. Here the CDR3 DNA reads TGTGCCAGCAGTTTATGGTCCGTCGACAGGAGACTGTTTTTT. The chain carries TRBV28 and TRBJ1-4; D possibly corresponds to TRBD1 (6 bases). Germline V gene data show CDR1 as MDHEN and CDR2 as SYDVKM. The V gene lost 0 bases and the J gene lost 13 bases, with 15 bases spanning the gap. The CDR3 covers 14 residues.

The CDR3: CAIRAGQGVGANVLTF. Written as DNA, the CDR3 is TGTGCCATCAGAGCCGGACAGGGGGTCGGGGCCAACGTCCTGACTTTC. The rearrangement joins TRBV10-3 to TRBJ2-6; 10 bases are a match to TRBD1. The germline CDR1 and CDR2 sequences are ENHRY and SYGVKD. The CDR3 extends over 16 amino acids. V lost 6 bases and J lost 4; bases outside the gene matches: 6.

J is TRBJ2-2 and V is TRBV7-9, with D perhaps matching TRBD2 (6 bases). The CDR3 has 18 amino acids. V was cut by 1 base and J by 1 base, with 16 bases left in between. The germline V gene has CDR1 SEHNR and CDR2 FQNEAQ (reference sequence). CDR3 sequence: CASSLGVRAGKNTGELFF. The CDR3 DNA sequence: TGTGCCAGCAGCTTAGGTGTTCGGGCGGGGAAGAACACCGGGGAGCTGTTTTTT.

The chain recombines TRBV9 with TRBJ1-3; a possible D gene is TRBD1 (5 bases). CDR3 length equals 15 residues. Between the trimmed V and J ends, which lost 3 bases and 0 bases, there was a span of 10 bases. Per the germline V gene, CDR1 is SGDLS and CDR2 is YYNGEE. CDR3 in DNA: TGTGCCAGCAGCGCCCAGGGTAGCTCTGGAAACACCATATATTTT. Encoded protein: CASSAQGSSGNTIYF.

The chain carries TRBV7-2 and TRBJ1-5; 9 bases map to TRBD1. Germline V gives CDR1 SGHTA, CDR2 FQGNSA. V lost 5 bases and J lost 0; bases outside the gene matches: 11. CDR3 length equals 18 residues. The chain's CDR3 is CASSDTGTGPYSNQPQHF. Here the CDR3 DNA reads TGTGCCAGCAGCGATACCGGGACAGGGCCATATAGCAATCAGCCCCAGCATTTT.

The genes are TRBV7-2 and TRBJ2-7, with 8 nucleotides matching TRBD2. The V and J ends lost 8 bases and 4 bases, in that order; junction bases with no gene match: 19. The CDR3 runs to 17 residues. Looked up from germline, CDR1 is SGHTA and CDR2 is FQGNSA. CDR3 DNA: TGTGCCAGCGAGAAAACACCGGTGGCGGGAGGACCTTACGAGCAGTACTTC. Its protein is CASEKTPVAGGPYEQYF.

This clone was seen a single time. The chain recombines TRBV19 with TRBJ2-7; 7 nucleotides align to TRBD2. Looked up from germline, CDR1 is LNHDA and CDR2 is SQIVND (reference sequence). CDR3 length: 14 residues. Trimming removed 4 bases from V and 6 bases from J; junction bases left unmatched: 9. The CDR3 loop is CASSRGEGRGEQYF. The CDR3 nucleotides read TGTGCCAGTAGTAGGGGGGAGGGCCGCGGCGAGCAGTACTTC.

The genes are TRBV6-4 and TRBJ1-2; TRBD1 matches at 10 bases. The V gene's germline CDR1 is MRHNA and CDR2 SNTAGT. The CDR3 sequence is 15 residues long. Trimming cost V 6 bases and J 0 bases; bases outside gene matches: 4. DNA for the CDR3: TGTGCCAGCAGGCCAGGGACAGGGGCTAACTATGGCTACACCTTC. Translation gives CASRPGTGANYGYTF.

The sample holds a few counts of this clone. The gene calls are TRBV6-5 and TRBJ2-2; 8 bases are shared with TRBD1. The V gene end was trimmed by 6 bases and the J gene end by 5 bases; junction bases not matched to a gene: 5. Per the germline V gene, CDR1 is MNHEY and CDR2 is SVGAGI. This CDR3 region has 14 residues. The CDR3 reads CASRRTGGTGELFF. In DNA form, the CDR3 reads TGTGCCAGCAGGCGTACAGGGGGGACCGGGGAGCTGTTTTTT.

The gene calls are TRBV6-1 and TRBJ2-6, with a possible D match to TRBD2 (6 bases). This CDR3 contains 15 residues. CDR1 and CDR2 (germline): MNHNS, SASEGT. V was cut by 5 bases and J by 0 bases, with 8 bases left in between. DNA of the CDR3: TGTGCCAGCAGTCTCGGGGGCTCTGGGGCCAACGTCCTGACTTTC. Its translation: CASSLGGSGANVLTF.

V and J are TRBV9 and TRBJ2-3; TRBD2 matches 8 bases. CDR1 SGDLS and CDR2 YYNGEE come from the germline V gene. Trimming removed 3 bases from V and 2 bases from J; junction bases left unmatched: 5. The CDR3 length is 15 residues. The DNA of the CDR3 is TGTGCCAGCAGCGATAAGCGGGAGTCCACAGATACGCAGTATTTT. Protein sequence: CASSDKRESTDTQYF.

V and J are TRBV19 and TRBJ2-3, with D uncertain. V lost 5 bases and J 0 bases, leaving 9 bases between the germline ends. The germline CDR1 and CDR2 sequences are LNHDA and SQIVND (reference sequence). The CDR3 spans 14 residues. Here the CDR3 reads CASSSGASTDTQYF. For the CDR3, the DNA is TGTGCCAGTAGTTCGGGTGCTAGCACAGATACGCAGTATTTT.

The chain has TRBV2 and TRBJ2-7; TRBD2 matches 11 bases. V gave up 6 bases and J gave up 6 bases; unmatched junction bases: 7. The CDR3 loop spans 14 amino acids. CDR1 and CDR2 (germline): SNHLY, FYNNEI. This CDR3 is CASSQLAGVPEQYF. The CDR3 nucleotides read TGTGCCAGCAGCCAACTAGCGGGAGTCCCCGAGCAGTACTTC.

This chain links TRBV9 with TRBJ1-4; the D is unclear. Germline V CDR1 and CDR2: SGDLS, YYNGEE. The length of the CDR3 is 16 residues. Trimming took off 0 bases at V and 0 bases at J, with 9 bases between the two ends. The CDR3 sequence is CASSVAVAATNEKLFF. Here the CDR3 DNA reads TGTGCCAGCAGCGTAGCCGTGGCGGCAACTAATGAAAAACTGTTTTTT. The full variable domain, in which reference TRBV9 and TRBJ1-4 provide the parts outside the CDR3, is DSGVTQTPKHLITATGQRVTLRCSPRSGDLSVYWYQQSLDQGLQFLIQYYNGEERAKGNILERFSAQQFPDLHSELNLSSLELGDSALYFCASSVAVAATNEKLFFGSGTQLSVL.

This sequence joins TRBV30 and TRBJ2-1, with 9 nucleotides matching TRBD2. Looked up from germline, CDR1 is GTSNPN and CDR2 is SVGIG (reference sequence). With V trimmed by 0 bases and J by 8 bases, 11 bases remained unmatched. The CDR3 covers 16 residues. The CDR3 coding sequence is TGTGCCTGGAGTGTATGGCCTAGCGGGGCAACTGATGAGCAGTTCTTC. Amino acids: CAWSVWPSGATDEQFF.

The chain recombines TRBV29-1 with TRBJ2-7, with no clear D. The germline V gene has CDR1 SQVTM and CDR2 ANQGSEA. The V end lost 3 bases, the J end lost 3 bases, and 9 bases lay between the germline ends. The CDR3 has 12 residues. In nucleotides, the CDR3 is TGCAGCGTTGAGGTGGGCTACTACGAGCAGTACTTC. Translating it yields CSVEVGYYEQYF.

The chain combines TRBV2 with TRBJ1-6; D unclear. Between the trimmed V and J ends, which lost 6 bases and 7 bases, there was a span of 7 bases. Per germline, CDR1 SNHLY and CDR2 FYNNEI. The CDR3 covers 12 residues. CDR3 nucleotides: TGTGCCAGCAGGTACGGGAATTCACCCCTCCACTTT. Translated: CASRYGNSPLHF.

This clone appeared a single time. V is TRBV6-6 and J is TRBJ2-6, with D possibly TRBD1 on 6 matching bases. There are 15 residues in the CDR3. V was shortened by 6 bases and J by 4 bases, with 13 bases between the two germline ends. Germline loops: CDR1 MNHNY, CDR2 SVGAGI (reference sequence). The CDR3 spells CASRQQGGGANVLTF. CDR3 coding DNA: TGTGCCAGCAGACAACAGGGCGGAGGGGCCAACGTCCTGACTTTC.

The chain couples TRBV5-1 to TRBJ2-5, with TRBD1 matching over 9 bases. This CDR3 has 15 residues. Trimming took 4 bases from V and 4 from J; bases not matched to a gene: 8. In germline, CDR1 is SGHRS, CDR2 YFSETQ. In DNA, the CDR3 is TGCGCCAGCAGCCCAAGGACAGGGGAGAGAGAGACCCAGTACTTC. Its translation is CASSPRTGERETQYF.

On this clone itself: Other DNA sequences from this sample encode an identical CDR3 as well. The chain employs TRBV7-2 and TRBJ2-7, with no clear D. Germline V gene sequence: CDR1 SGHTA, CDR2 FQGNSA. Trimming stripped 4 bases from V and 0 bases from J, with 4 bases between. The CDR3 totals 12 residues. Here the CDR3 reads CASSSSSYEQYF. The DNA of the CDR3 is TGTGCCAGCAGCTCCAGCTCCTACGAGCAGTACTTC. Variable domain in full (rest from reference TRBV7-2 and TRBJ2-7): GAGVSQSPSNKVTEKGKDVELRCDPISGHTALYWYRQSLGQGLEFLIYFQGNSAPDKSGLPSDRFSAERTGGSVSTLTIQRTQQEDSAVYLCASSSSSYEQYFGPGTRLTVT.

The V call is TRBV7-8, the J call TRBJ1-5; D gene unclear. Trimming shortened V by 4 bases and J by 6 bases, and 16 bases separated the two germline ends. This CDR3 region has 15 residues. Germline loops: CDR1 SGHVS, CDR2 FQNEAQ. The CDR3 coding sequence is TGTGCCAGCAGCTATATCAGCGGAGTTGGTCAGCCCCAGCATTTT. Its protein product is CASSYISGVGQPQHF.

The chain has TRBV29-1 and TRBJ1-2; D ambiguous. The germline V gene encodes CDR1 SQVTM and CDR2 ANQGSEA. This CDR3 is 11 amino acids long. V lost 4 bases to trimming and J lost 4 bases, with 7 bases between them. The CDR3 DNA reads TGCAGCGTTGCCTCTAGCTATGGCTACACCTTC. Amino acid sequence: CSVASSYGYTF.

This clone appeared a single time. The chain joins TRBV28 to TRBJ1-4, with 8 nucleotides matching TRBD1. Germline values: CDR1 MDHEN, CDR2 SYDVKM. J was trimmed by 8 bases and V by 6 bases; bases with no gene match: 8. The CDR3 covers 14 residues. The CDR3 DNA follows: TGTGCCAGCAGAAGTGGACAGGGAAGGGAAAAACTGTTTTTT. Its protein is CASRSGQGREKLFF.

The J gene is TRBJ1-2, the V gene TRBV5-1; 9 bases agree with TRBD1. Germline CDR1 is SGHRS and CDR2 is YFSETQ. The J segment lost 4 bases and the V segment lost 3 bases, leaving 4 bases of the junction unmatched. CDR3 length: 14 amino acids. The CDR3 DNA reads as TGCGCCAGCAGCTCGGGACAGGGCAGCTATGGCTACACCTTC. This encodes CASSSGQGSYGYTF.

The rearrangement joins TRBV9 to TRBJ1-2, with no clear D. The length of the CDR3 is 17 residues. Per germline, CDR1 SGDLS and CDR2 YYNGEE. Trimming cost V 0 bases and J 5 bases, with 20 bases left between them. The CDR3 spells CASSVARDGPEGYGYTF. The CDR3 coding sequence is TGTGCCAGCAGCGTAGCCCGAGATGGGCCAGAGGGTTATGGCTACACCTTC.

V gene TRBV18 combines with J gene TRBJ2-2; 12 nucleotides align to TRBD2. Looked up from germline, CDR1 is KGHSH and CDR2 is LQKENI. The CDR3 covers 16 residues. V trimming: 3 bases; J trimming: 4 bases; junction bases outside the gene matches: 3. The chain's CDR3 is CASSPRLAGATGELFF. CDR3 sequence (DNA): TGTGCCAGCTCACCGCGACTAGCGGGGGCCACCGGGGAGCTGTTTTTT.